Shown below are 20 T cell receptor beta chains from a single sample sequenced in a study of TIL therapy for anti-PD-1-resistant metastatic lung cancer (dated by TCRdb to the early 2020s). The time point label, as the study defines it: pre-treatment sample, taken before nivolumab and TIL therapy. Baseline tumor samples were excised metastases, mostly pleural nodules or supraclavicular lymph nodes, from the same resection used to grow TIL. The immunoSEQ v3 hsTCRB kit was used to amplify TCR beta CDR3 regions from genomic DNA through bias-controlled multiplex PCR. TCRdb took over this immuneACCESS table, retaining in-frame rearrangements with V and J assigned. Such tables are incomplete; in checked studies, under half of the missing clones stem from an unresolved V gene, and the remainder is unexplained. The sample table records more than 25,000 clones; over 60% of these occur just once. Of the sample, around 7.2% falls within the top ten clones.

The sequencing used tumor tissue, collected at baseline. The receptors were sampled from a person aged 25 to 85 with non-small cell lung cancer.

The genes are TRBV6-5 and TRBJ1-5, with a tentative D call TRBD1 (5 bases). From germline, CDR1 is MNHEY and CDR2 SVGAGI. The CDR3 is 13 residues long. The V end lost 6 bases, the J end lost 15 bases, and 21 bases lay between the germline ends. CDR3 amino acids: CASSGNLLGVWHF. The CDR3 nucleotides are TGTGCCAGCAGCGGCAATCTCCTAGGGGTATGGCATTTT.

This clone has a handful of counts. V is TRBV6-1 and J is TRBJ1-2, with 9 positions matching TRBD1. CDR1 is MNHNS, CDR2 SASEGT, per germline. The CDR3 totals 14 residues. With V trimmed by 4 bases and J by 5 bases, 5 bases remained unmatched. The DNA of the CDR3 is TGTGCCAGCAGTGGTTCCGGGACAGGGTATGGCTACACCTTC. This codes for CASSGSGTGYGYTF.

The chain employs TRBV7-9 and TRBJ2-5, with D perhaps assigned TRBD1 or TRBD2 (5 bases each). The CDR3 covers 16 residues. The V end lost 4 bases, the J end lost 0 bases, and 15 bases lay between the germline ends. Germline V gene sequence: CDR1 SEHNR, CDR2 FQNEAQ (reference sequence). The chain's CDR3 is CASSSPGATYQETQYF. In DNA, the CDR3 is TGTGCCAGCAGCTCCCCCGGGGCAACGTACCAAGAGACCCAGTACTTC.

The chain carries TRBV30 and TRBJ2-3; a weak D match, TRBD1 (6 bases). The CDR3 has 13 residues. V lost 8 bases to trimming and J lost 5 bases, with 17 bases between them. Germline V gene lookup returns CDR1 GTSNPN and CDR2 SVGIG (reference sequence). Here the CDR3 reads CAQRAQGKDTQYF. The DNA for the CDR3 is TGTGCCCAAAGGGCGCAGGGGAAAGATACGCAGTATTTT.

This chain uses TRBV30 with TRBJ1-1; D is unresolved. The CDR3 totals 13 residues. Germline V gene data show CDR1 as GTSNPN and CDR2 as SVGIG (reference sequence). V lost 2 bases to trimming and J lost 8 bases, with 15 bases between them. CDR3 sequence reads: CAWSTRNFQEAFF. The CDR3, as DNA: TGTGCCTGGAGTACCCGTAATTTTCAAGAAGCTTTCTTT.

The chain combines TRBV29-1 with TRBJ1-2; perhaps TRBD1 as D (6 bases). V was clipped by 6 bases and J by 3 bases, with 17 bases between them. The CDR3 is 14 residues long. Germline CDR1 and CDR2: SQVTM and ANQGSEA. The CDR3 bases are TGCAGCGTCCCCGGGGGCAGGGGTTACTATGGCTACACCTTC. Protein sequence: CSVPGGRGYYGYTF.

This clone is a singleton in its sample. This chain's CDR3 is CASRTDRGGYYNEQFF. CDR3 coding DNA: TGTGCCAGCAGAACTGACAGGGGGGGTTACTACAATGAGCAGTTCTTC. The chain has TRBV2 and TRBJ2-1; TRBD1 agrees at 9 bases. V lost 6 bases and J lost 3; bases outside the gene matches: 9. The CDR3 is 16 amino acids. Germline V CDR1 and CDR2: SNHLY, FYNNEI.

This clone was detected a few times. The V and J genes are TRBV6-5 and TRBJ2-7; unclear D gene. Germline-derived CDR1 and CDR2 are MNHEY and SVGAGI. This CDR3 has 12 residues. V lost 0 bases and J lost 5, with 5 bases in between. The chain's CDR3 is CASSYSRDEQYF. The CDR3 bases are TGTGCCAGCAGTTACTCTCGCGACGAGCAGTACTTC.

This clone showed up just a few times. J is TRBJ2-3 and V is TRBV29-1; D gene ambiguous. CDR1 and CDR2 from the germline V gene are SQVTM and ANQGSEA. V dropped 5 bases and J dropped 6 bases, with 9 bases sitting between them. This CDR3 contains 11 residues. This CDR3 is CSVREADTQYF. CDR3 DNA: TGCAGCGTTCGAGAGGCTGATACGCAGTATTTT.

The chain is built from TRBV15 and TRBJ1-4; possibly TRBD1 for D (5 bases). From germline, CDR1 is LNHNV and CDR2 YYDKDF (reference sequence). V gave up 0 bases and J gave up 5 bases, with 10 bases separating them. This CDR3 is built from 15 residues. CDR3 DNA sequence: TGTGCCACCAGCAGAGATGGACACCGAAATGAAAAACTGTTTTTT. Translating it yields CATSRDGHRNEKLFF.

This clone has only a few counts. The gene calls are TRBV9 and TRBJ1-6, with D uncertain. V was pared by 3 bases and J by 6 bases, with 10 bases between. The CDR3 runs 14 residues. From germline, CDR1 is SGDLS and CDR2 YYNGEE. The chain's CDR3 is CASSAIKGNSPLHF. The CDR3 DNA is TGTGCCAGCAGCGCAATCAAGGGTAATTCACCCCTCCACTTT.

V gene TRBV5-4 combines with J gene TRBJ2-1; 13 nucleotides agree with TRBD2. This CDR3 region has 16 residues. V lost 2 bases, J lost 8 bases, and 7 bases stayed unmatched. CDR1 SGHNT and CDR2 YYREEE come from the germline V gene (reference sequence). CDR3 coding DNA: TGTGCCAGCAGCTTTCGACTAGCGGGGGGCCGGGATGAGCAGTTCTTC. Translating gives CASSFRLAGGRDEQFF.

In its sample, this clone was seen a few times. The chain is built from TRBV4-3 and TRBJ1-2, with D unresolved. V lost 5 bases and J lost 2, with 12 bases in between. The CDR3 covers 14 residues. Germline V gene sequence: CDR1 LGHNA, CDR2 YSLEER. CDR3 protein: CASSGVRANYGYTF. The CDR3 nucleotides are TGCGCCAGCAGCGGCGTAAGGGCCAACTATGGCTACACCTTC.

The rearrangement links TRBV9 to TRBJ2-5; 12 bases agree with TRBD1. After removal of 2 bases from V and 4 bases from J, the junction contained 12 bases not matched to a gene. Per germline, CDR1 SGDLS and CDR2 YYNGEE. This CDR3 region has 18 residues. The CDR3 nucleotides are TGTGCCAGCAGCGTCGAGGGCGGGGGGACAGGGGGCAGAGAGACCCAGTACTTC. Its protein is CASSVEGGGTGGRETQYF.

The chain couples TRBV7-9 to TRBJ2-1, with TRBD1 matching 10 bases. V shed 1 base and J 8 bases; nucleotides not matched to a gene: 5. This CDR3 has 15 residues. CDR1 and CDR2 from the germline V gene are SEHNR and FQNEAQ (reference sequence). CDR3 bases: TGTGCCAGCAGCTTAGTTTTGACAGGGGGCGATGAGCAGTTCTTC. Protein sequence: CASSLVLTGGDEQFF.

The chain has TRBV19 and TRBJ1-2; 7 nucleotides match TRBD1. The CDR3 has 13 residues. The trim removed 5 bases at V and 3 bases at J, leaving 3 bases unmatched. Germline CDR1 is LNHDA and CDR2 is SQIVND (reference sequence). Here the CDR3 DNA reads TGTGCCAGTAGTGATGGGACAGACTATGGCTACACCTTC. Translation: CASSDGTDYGYTF.

V is TRBV5-1 and J is TRBJ1-5; 10 positions match TRBD1. Germline V gene lookup returns CDR1 SGHRS and CDR2 YFSETQ. The CDR3 is 15 amino acids. V shed 0 bases, J shed 7 bases, and the junction held 4 bases outside the gene matches. CDR3 DNA: TGCGCCAGCAGCTTGGAGACAGGGGGCAGCCAGCCCCAGCATTTT. Amino acid sequence: CASSLETGGSQPQHF.

CDR3 loop: CASSPLPGTDTQYF. In DNA form, the CDR3 reads TGTGCCAGCAGTCCCCTTCCAGGGACAGATACGCAGTATTTT. The chain combines TRBV6-4 with TRBJ2-3, with D tentatively TRBD1 (5 bases). Germline CDR1 and CDR2: MRHNA and SNTAGT. The CDR3 runs 14 residues. Trimming pared 5 bases from V and 3 bases from J, leaving 12 bases between.

This rearrangement joins TRBV30 to TRBJ2-6; TRBD2 aligns across 8 bases. The ends lost 7 bases at V and 0 bases at J; junction bases unmatched: 5. The CDR3 consists of 15 residues. The V gene's germline CDR1 is GTSNPN and CDR2 SVGIG (reference sequence). The CDR3 nucleotides are TGTGCCTCCGGGGGGGACGTCTCTGGGGCCAACGTCCTGACTTTC. Encoded protein: CASGGDVSGANVLTF. The whole variable domain, remainder taken from reference TRBV30 and TRBJ2-6, is SQTIHQWPATLVQPVGSPLSLECTVEGTSNPNLYWYRQAAGRGLQLLFYSVGIGQISSEVPQNLSASRPQDRQFILSSKKLLLSDSGFYLCASGGDVSGANVLTFGAGSRLTVL.

The chain employs TRBV18 and TRBJ1-6; D is uncertain. The V end was cut by 3 bases, the J end by 5 bases, with 8 bases between. This CDR3 is 14 amino acids long. In germline, CDR1 is KGHSH, CDR2 LQKENI. CDR3 sequence: CASSPGINNSPLHF. The CDR3 region has the DNA TGTGCCAGCTCACCGGGGATCAATAATTCACCCCTCCACTTT.